Listed below are T cell receptor beta chains from one sample, sequenced in a study of blood T cell repertoires in COVID-19. The repertoire was sequenced with immunoSEQ multiplex PCR; TCRdb's copy has only in-frame clones and lacks some. The sample holds some 140,000 clones; about 83% are singletons and the top ten take 12%. Sequencing was carried out using peripheral blood. The receptors were gathered from a woman aged 60-75 years with COVID-19, enrolled during active disease. CDR3s include the opening cysteine and the closing phenylalanine or tryptophan. A D gene is named only where the DNA matches it firmly. Only some rows state a clone size, as once, few, many or a class for expanded clones.

clone size,D gene,J gene,V gene,CDR3 protein,CDR3 DNA
few,.,TRBJ1-1,TRBV6-4,CASSADTVNTEAFF,TGTGCCAGCAGTGCAGACACCGTGAACACTGAAGCTTTCTTT
.,TRBD2,TRBJ2-1,TRBV28,CASSPGLAGAMGINEQFF,TGTGCCAGCAGCCCGGGACTAGCGGGAGCGATGGGTATCAATGAGCAGTTCTTC
many,TRBD1,TRBJ2-3,TRBV6-4,CASSTGTGGTDTQYF,TGTGCCAGCAGTACCGGGACAGGGGGCACAGATACGCAGTATTTT
.,.,TRBJ2-2,TRBV5-8,CASTQWNTGELFF,TGTGCCAGCACCCAGTGGAACACCGGGGAGCTGTTTTTT
.,.,TRBJ2-2,TRBV6-5,CASSKTMTNTGELFF,TGTGCCAGCTCAAAGACTATGACGAACACCGGGGAGCTGTTTTTT
.,TRBD1,TRBJ1-3,TRBV19,CASSPPGQAGNTIYF,TGTGCCAGTAGTCCGCCGGGACAGGCCGGAAACACCATATATTTT
.,TRBD1,TRBJ2-3,TRBV15,CATSREGQGSDTQYF,TGTGCCACCAGCAGGGAAGGACAGGGTTCAGATACGCAGTATTTT
.,.,TRBJ1-5,TRBV19,CASSISTRGNNQPQHF,TGTGCCAGTAGTATATCGACGCGAGGTAACAATCAGCCCCAGCATTTT
.,.,TRBJ1-1,TRBV27,CASSPRDRGGNTEAFF,TGTGCCAGCAGTCCTCGGGACCGGGGGGGGAACACTGAAGCTTTCTTT
.,TRBD1,TRBJ1-1,TRBV6-5,CASRRQGEMNTEAFF,TGTGCCAGCAGAAGACAGGGGGAAATGAACACTGAAGCTTTCTTT
.,.,TRBJ1-3,TRBV12-3/TRBV12-4,CASSSIRQLAIYF,TGTGCCAGCAGTTCAATCCGACAGCTAGCCATATATTTT
once,.,TRBJ2-1,TRBV3-1/TRBV3-2,CASSRDEGLALYNEQFF,TGTGCCAGCAGCCGAGATGAGGGCTTGGCCCTATACAATGAGCAGTTCTTC
.,TRBD1,TRBJ1-1,TRBV7-6,CASSKGTGVMNTEAFF,TGTGCCAGCAGCAAAGGGACAGGGGTTATGAACACTGAAGCTTTCTTT
.,TRBD1,TRBJ2-2,TRBV5-1,CASSPSGTGRTGELFF,TGCGCCAGCAGCCCCTCGGGGACAGGGCGGACCGGGGAGCTGTTTTTT
.,.,TRBJ2-5,TRBV19,CACSAGSYQETQYF,TGTGCCTGTTCGGCAGGTTCATACCAAGAGACCCAGTACTTC
.,TRBD1,TRBJ2-1,TRBV5-1,CASSEDRGDNEQFF,TGCGCCAGCAGCGAAGACAGGGGAGACAATGAGCAGTTCTTC
once,.,TRBJ2-1,TRBV6-4,CASSVAEGQPYNEQFF,TGTGCCAGCAGTGTAGCGGAGGGACAGCCCTACAATGAGCAGTTCTTC
few,.,TRBJ1-2,TRBV6-5,CASTPRANSYGYTF,TGTGCCAGCACTCCGCGGGCTAACAGCTATGGCTACACCTTC
.,.,TRBJ2-1,TRBV5-1,CASSLKVSLSPREQFF,TGCGCCAGCAGCTTGAAGGTCAGCCTGAGTCCCAGGGAGCAGTTCTTC
.,TRBD1,TRBJ2-7,TRBV19,CASSQYPGTGIYEQYF,TGTGCCAGTAGTCAATACCCCGGGACAGGGATCTACGAGCAGTACTTC
once,.,TRBJ2-2,TRBV24-1,CATSDLGGSQNTGELFF,TGTGCCACCAGTGATTTAGGAGGGTCACAGAACACCGGGGAGCTGTTTTTT
.,.,TRBJ1-1,TRBV2,CASISGGQGTEAFF,TGTGCCAGCATCTCGGGGGGGCAAGGGACTGAAGCTTTCTTT
.,.,TRBJ1-2,TRBV9,CASSPPTIANYGYTF,TGTGCCAGCAGCCCTCCTACCATCGCTAACTATGGCTACACCTTC
.,.,TRBJ2-1,TRBV5-6,CASSPRRLRGNEQFF,TGTGCCAGCAGCCCCCGACGACTGCGGGGCAATGAGCAGTTCTTC
.,TRBD1,TRBJ2-1,TRBV5-1,CASSITGGGYNEQFF,TGCGCCAGCAGTATAACAGGGGGCGGCTACAATGAGCAGTTCTTC
.,.,TRBJ1-2,TRBV5-1,CASSLAGRNNYGYTF,TGCGCCAGCAGCTTGGCAGGCCGGAATAACTATGGCTACACCTTC
.,.,TRBJ2-2,TRBV5-5,CASSLVVIGSTGELFF,TGTGCCAGCAGCTTGGTGGTCATCGGTTCCACCGGGGAGCTGTTTTTT
.,.,TRBJ1-3,TRBV5-1,CASSLNQGNTIYF,TGCGCCAGCAGCTTGAATCAAGGAAACACCATATATTTT
.,.,TRBJ1-5,TRBV5-1,CASSHLGGSQPQHF,TGCGCCAGCAGCCACCTAGGAGGCAGTCAGCCCCAGCATTTT
.,.,TRBJ2-1,TRBV6-6,CASSTGGRYEQFF,TGTGCCAGCAGTACGGGGGGCAGGTATGAGCAGTTCTTC
.,.,TRBJ2-5,TRBV2,CASIAQGTLQETQYF,TGTGCCAGCATCGCCCAAGGGACACTCCAAGAGACCCAGTACTTC
.,.,TRBJ2-1,TRBV5-1,CASSFGDIKGNEQFF,TGCGCCAGCAGCTTCGGGGACATAAAGGGCAATGAGCAGTTCTTC
.,.,TRBJ2-5,TRBV19,CASGRGRGSETQYF,TGTGCCAGTGGTCGAGGCAGGGGATCAGAGACCCAGTACTTC
.,.,TRBJ1-4,TRBV5-1,CASSLQPGGTTNEKLFF,TGCGCCAGCAGCTTGCAGCCTGGAGGAACAACTAATGAAAAACTGTTTTTT
.,TRBD1,TRBJ1-6,TRBV5-1,CASSPGQGATYNSPLHF,TGCGCCAGCAGCCCAGGACAGGGGGCGACCTATAATTCACCCCTCCACTTT
.,.,TRBJ1-1,TRBV2,CASNVKGQTEAFF,TGTGCCAGCAACGTGAAGGGGCAGACTGAAGCTTTCTTT
.,.,TRBJ1-1,TRBV12-5,CASALDFEAFF,TGTGCTAGTGCCCTTGACTTTGAAGCTTTCTTT
.,.,TRBJ1-4,TRBV7-9,CASSLKTDEKLFF,TGTGCCAGCAGCTTAAAAACAGATGAAAAACTGTTTTTT
.,TRBD1,TRBJ1-6,TRBV5-1,CASSLAGTGGYSPLHF,TGCGCCAGCAGCTTGGCCGGGACAGGGGGGTATTCACCCCTCCACTTT
.,.,TRBJ2-7,TRBV29-1,CSVGSGTSYDEQYF,TGCAGCGTAGGCTCCGGGACTTCATACGACGAGCAGTACTTC
few,TRBD1,TRBJ2-1,TRBV6-5,CASSYNPGQHLFF,TGTGCCAGCAGTTACAATCCGGGACAGCACTTGTTCTTC
.,TRBD1,TRBJ1-4,TRBV3-1/TRBV3-2,CASSHGTASTNEKLFF,TGTGCCAGCAGCCACGGGACAGCCTCAACTAATGAAAAACTGTTTTTT
.,.,TRBJ1-1,TRBV6-5,CASSYGGAVSNTEAFF,TGTGCCAGCAGTTACGGGGGGGCCGTATCGAACACTGAAGCTTTCTTT
few,.,TRBJ1-2,TRBV7-9,CASSLELAGSYTF,TGTGCCAGCAGCTTAGAACTGGCCGGGAGCTACACCTTC
.,TRBD1,TRBJ1-2,TRBV5-6,CASSLRQGAYGYTF,TGTGCCAGCAGCTTGAGACAGGGGGCCTATGGCTACACCTTC
.,.,TRBJ1-4,TRBV19,CASSPAPREKLFF,TGTGCCAGCTCCCCCGCACCCAGGGAAAAACTGTTTTTT
.,.,TRBJ2-3,TRBV5-6,CASSFGQGTDTQYF,TGTGCCAGCAGCTTCGGGCAGGGAACAGATACGCAGTATTTT
.,.,TRBJ2-2,TRBV7-3,CASSLTLTDTGELFF,TGTGCCAGCAGCTTAACGTTGACAGACACCGGGGAGCTGTTTTTT
.,TRBD1,TRBJ2-5,TRBV6-1,CASSDTGGSETQYF,TGTGCCAGCAGTGACACAGGGGGCTCGGAGACCCAGTACTTC
.,.,TRBJ2-2,TRBV7-3,CASSPRGSAPSTGELFF,TGTGCCAGCAGCCCCCGGGGTAGCGCCCCGAGCACCGGGGAGCTGTTTTTT
.,TRBD2,TRBJ2-1,TRBV6-6,CASRVLAGDYNEQFF,TGTGCCAGCAGGGTTCTAGCGGGAGACTACAATGAGCAGTTCTTC
once,TRBD2,TRBJ2-3,TRBV14,CASSQTGGPTDTQYF,TGTGCCAGCAGCCAGACGGGGGGGCCCACAGATACGCAGTATTTT
.,.,TRBJ1-5,TRBV7-2,CASSLQGNQPQHF,TGTGCCAGCAGCTTACAGGGAAATCAGCCCCAGCATTTT
.,.,TRBJ1-1,TRBV29-1,CSVEDRQGNTEAFF,TGCAGCGTTGAAGATCGGCAGGGCAACACTGAAGCTTTCTTT
.,.,TRBJ1-2,TRBV7-9,CASSPLLDWYGYTF,TGTGCCAGCAGTCCGCTACTTGATTGGTATGGCTACACCTTC
few,.,TRBJ1-4,TRBV21-1,CASSGEPGTRNEKLFF,TGTGCCAGCAGCGGAGAACCCGGGACACGGAATGAAAAACTGTTTTTT
.,.,TRBJ1-2,TRBV6-5,CASSYSGTNYGYTF,TGTGCCAGCAGTTACTCCGGGACAAATTATGGCTACACCTTC
.,.,TRBJ1-2,TRBV29-1,CSVETWGYTF,TGCAGCGTTGAGACTTGGGGCTACACCTTC
.,.,TRBJ1-2,TRBV6-6,CASSLQGDGYTF,TGTGCCAGCAGCCTACAGGGCGACGGCTACACCTTC
.,TRBD2,TRBJ2-7,TRBV19,CASGPGTTYEQYF,TGTGCCAGTGGACCCGGGACTACCTACGAGCAGTACTTC